This T cell receptor (beta chain) derives from a study of T cell repertoires in aging, cancer and after chemotherapy. Findings and caveats of the study: Loss of evenness, beyond lost richness, contributed to age-related TCR diversity decline in cancer patients. Age-matched healthy donors had significantly more diverse, less clonal blood TCR repertoires than untreated cancer patients.

TRB rearrangements spanning V, D and J were amplified using mixed TRB-A/B primers. TCRdb re-called the multiplex PCR reads through MiXCR, storing one row per CDR3 protein. Of 2,300 or so distinct CDR3 sequences in the sample, approximately 20% were seen once. This clonotype is labeled large. As yet, its antigen is unknown. The template was genomic DNA from peripheral blood, not RNA. This CDR3 has 13 residues. Trimming removed 5 bases from V and 2 bases from J, with 13 bases in between. CDR1 is SQVTM, CDR2 ANQGSEA, per germline. Source material: blood. This clonotype was obtained from a human donor with a blood cancer. V is TRBV29-1 and J is TRBJ2-7; D remains ambiguous. The CDR3 region has the DNA TGCAGCGTTTCCCGCAGGCGTACCTACGAGCAGTACTTC. Translated: CSVSRRRTYEQYF.